What follows are 6 T cell receptor beta chains derived from one specimen sequenced in a study of blood T cell repertoires in COVID-19. Clones were sequenced by immunoSEQ multiplex PCR, and TCRdb holds only the in-frame ones, with some missing. The repertoire holds tens of thousands of clones, with 80% to 90% as singletons. The sequenced material came from peripheral blood. The receptor set was obtained from an elderly woman with active or convalescent COVID-19.

V is TRBV5-4 and J is TRBJ2-6; 7 bases line up with TRBD1. Trimming took 4 bases from V and 1 from J; bases not matched to a gene: 11. CDR1 is SGHNT and CDR2 is YYREEE in the germline V gene (reference sequence). The CDR3 spans 18 residues. The CDR3 region has the DNA TGTGCCAGCAGCATACGACAGGGTCTCAGGTCTGGGGCCAACGTCCTGACTTTC. This encodes CASSIRQGLRSGANVLTF. Based on the CDR3 plus reference TRBV5-4 and TRBJ2-6, the full variable domain is ETGVTQSPTHLIKTRGQQVTLRCSSQSGHNTVSWYQQALGQGPQFIFQYYREEENGRGNFPPRFSGLQFPNYSSELNVNALELDDSALYLCASSIRQGLRSGANVLTFGAGSRLTVL.

This chain connects TRBV2 to TRBJ1-4; D might be TRBD1 (5 bases). Germline assignment: CDR1 SNHLY and CDR2 FYNNEI. CDR3 length: 12 residues. V gave up 8 bases and J gave up 7 bases, with 11 bases separating them. DNA for the CDR3: TGTGCCAGCGGGGGGGTGGCTGAAAAACTGTTTTTT. Translated, it gives CASGGVAEKLFF.

V is TRBV27 and J is TRBJ1-2; no clear D. Germline CDR1 reads MNHEY; CDR2 reads SMNVEV (reference sequence). The CDR3 runs 17 residues. V lost 0 bases and J lost 6, with 20 bases in between. The DNA for the CDR3 is TGTGCCAGCAGTTTATCTGTCAGGCAGACGTCCGTCGATGGCTACACCTTC. Amino acids: CASSLSVRQTSVDGYTF.

The chain carries TRBV6-6 and TRBJ2-2, with D possibly matching TRBD1 (6 bases). Trimming took 2 bases from V and 5 from J, leaving 15 bases between them. Germline V gene sequence: CDR1 MNHNY, CDR2 SVGAGI (reference sequence). The CDR3 is 16 amino acids. CDR3 sequence reads: CASSYTTGSGTGELFF. The CDR3 DNA reads TGTGCCAGCAGTTACACCACAGGGTCGGGGACCGGGGAGCTGTTTTTT.

V gene TRBV5-1 combines with J gene TRBJ1-1; 7 nucleotides align to TRBD1. The CDR3 spans 15 residues. Losses at the gene ends were 4 bases for V and 1 base for J; bases not matched to a gene: 7. Germline V gives CDR1 SGHRS, CDR2 YFSETQ. The CDR3 DNA reads TGCGCCAGCAGCGCCCAAGGGGGCTCGAACACTGAAGCTTTCTTT. This encodes CASSAQGGSNTEAFF.

This rearrangement joins TRBV11-3 to TRBJ2-1; tentative D call: TRBD2 (6 bases). The CDR3 is made up of 14 amino acids. The V and J ends lost 3 bases and 5 bases respectively, with 11 bases between them. Germline CDR1 and CDR2: SGHNT and YENEEA. The chain's CDR3 is CASSFPGLNNEQFF. CDR3 nucleotides: TGTGCCAGCAGCTTCCCGGGACTGAACAATGAGCAGTTCTTC.